This TCR beta chain was identified in a study of blood T cell repertoires in COVID-19. Overall study: The United States, Italy and Spain were the sources of the acute and convalescent COVID-19 samples. Sample material is recorded as cDNA or gDNA derived from T cells, B-cell-depleted T cells, or PBMCs.

Methods used by the authors: Estimates of nucleated cell counts were drawn from the amplification of reference gene primers. The assay was immunoSEQ multiplex PCR, and TCRdb's table has in-frame clones only and misses some. That table is the source of V, J and clone size, and D and trimming were worked out from the DNA. Of approximately 300,000 clones listed, about 83% are singletons. The V gene's germline CDR1 is LNHDA and CDR2 SQIVND (reference sequence). The CDR3 has 18 residues. Trimming cost V 5 bases and J 0 bases, with 22 bases left between them. Material: peripheral blood. V gene TRBV19 combines with J gene TRBJ1-2; D may be TRBD1 (5 bases). This receptor was obtained from a woman between 45 and 65 years old with acute or convalescent COVID-19. The CDR3: CASSPNRPQLAANYGYTF. The CDR3 bases are TGTGCCAGTAGTCCAAACAGGCCTCAACTCGCAGCTAACTATGGCTACACCTTC.